These 4 T cell receptor beta chains came from one sample sequenced in a study of beta chain features in type 1 diabetes. Study-wide findings and caveats: All four CD4+ subsets of Type 1 diabetes patients contained TCRB CDR3s that were moderately but significantly shorter.

No antigen has been identified for these receptors. What was sequenced were expressed TCRB transcripts, since all of the isolated RNA had been reverse transcribed. Measured with immunoSEQ multiplex PCR; TCRdb has only the in-frame clones, and not every one. The sample has 160,000 or so clones, 63% seen once. Source material: naive CD4+ T cells from blood. These receptor sequences come from a man aged 30 to 39 with type 1 diabetes.

This rearrangement joins TRBV9 to TRBJ2-2; 7 bases match TRBD1. The V gene's germline CDR1 is SGDLS and CDR2 YYNGEE. The junction had 6 bases not matched to a gene; V was cut back by 5 bases and J by 2 bases. The CDR3 has 15 residues. The CDR3: CASRVTGSNTGELFF. DNA for the CDR3: TGTGCCAGCAGGGTGACAGGGAGCAACACCGGGGAGCTGTTTTTT.

The V gene is TRBV30, the J gene TRBJ2-1; D gene unclear. The germline gives CDR1 GTSNPN, CDR2 SVGIG (reference sequence). There are 15 residues in the CDR3. Trimming left V 0 bases short and J 9 bases short, with 18 bases between. In nucleotides, the CDR3 is TGTGCCTGGAGTGTAGGCTCTTATCCCATGGCTGAGCAGTTCTTC. As protein: CAWSVGSYPMAEQFF.

The chain uses TRBV19 and TRBJ2-5; D gene uncertain. The germline V gene has CDR1 LNHDA and CDR2 SQIVND (reference sequence). With 6 bases removed from V and 5 bases from J, the gap between germline ends came to 10 bases. The CDR3 is 12 amino acids. As DNA, the CDR3 is TGTGCCAGTAGAGAAAAGGTCGAGACCCAGTACTTC. Protein: CASREKVETQYF.

The chain uses TRBV7-6 and TRBJ2-5, with 10 bases fitting TRBD1. This CDR3 comprises 14 residues. Germline V lookup: CDR1 SGHVS, CDR2 FNYEAQ. The V gene end was trimmed by 5 bases and the J gene end by 4 bases; junction bases not matched to a gene: 4. DNA for the CDR3: TGTGCCAGCAGCCCGCGGACAGGGGGAGAGACCCAGTACTTC. As protein: CASSPRTGGETQYF.